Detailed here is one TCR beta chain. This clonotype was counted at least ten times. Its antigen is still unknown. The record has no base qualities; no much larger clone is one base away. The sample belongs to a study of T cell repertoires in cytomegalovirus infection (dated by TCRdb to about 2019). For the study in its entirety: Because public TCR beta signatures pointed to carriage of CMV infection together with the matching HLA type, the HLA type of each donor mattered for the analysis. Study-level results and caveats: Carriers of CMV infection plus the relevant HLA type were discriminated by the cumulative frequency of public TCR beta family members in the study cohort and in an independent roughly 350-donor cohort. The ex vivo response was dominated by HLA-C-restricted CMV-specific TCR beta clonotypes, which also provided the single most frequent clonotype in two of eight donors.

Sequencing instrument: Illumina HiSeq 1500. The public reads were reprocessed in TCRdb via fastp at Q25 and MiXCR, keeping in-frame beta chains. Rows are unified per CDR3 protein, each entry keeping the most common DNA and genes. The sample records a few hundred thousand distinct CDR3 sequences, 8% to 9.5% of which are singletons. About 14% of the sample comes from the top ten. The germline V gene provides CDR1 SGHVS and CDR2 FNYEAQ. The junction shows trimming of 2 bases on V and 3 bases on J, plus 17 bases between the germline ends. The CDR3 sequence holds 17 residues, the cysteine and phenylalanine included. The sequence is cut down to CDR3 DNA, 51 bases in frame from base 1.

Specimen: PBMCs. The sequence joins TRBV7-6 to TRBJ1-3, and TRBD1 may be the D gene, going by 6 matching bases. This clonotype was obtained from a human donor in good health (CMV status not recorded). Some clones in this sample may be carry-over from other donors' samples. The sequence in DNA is TGTGCCAGCAGCTTAAGTTCGCCAGGGGCGGGTGGAAACACCATATATTTT. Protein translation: CASSLSSPGAGGNTIYF.